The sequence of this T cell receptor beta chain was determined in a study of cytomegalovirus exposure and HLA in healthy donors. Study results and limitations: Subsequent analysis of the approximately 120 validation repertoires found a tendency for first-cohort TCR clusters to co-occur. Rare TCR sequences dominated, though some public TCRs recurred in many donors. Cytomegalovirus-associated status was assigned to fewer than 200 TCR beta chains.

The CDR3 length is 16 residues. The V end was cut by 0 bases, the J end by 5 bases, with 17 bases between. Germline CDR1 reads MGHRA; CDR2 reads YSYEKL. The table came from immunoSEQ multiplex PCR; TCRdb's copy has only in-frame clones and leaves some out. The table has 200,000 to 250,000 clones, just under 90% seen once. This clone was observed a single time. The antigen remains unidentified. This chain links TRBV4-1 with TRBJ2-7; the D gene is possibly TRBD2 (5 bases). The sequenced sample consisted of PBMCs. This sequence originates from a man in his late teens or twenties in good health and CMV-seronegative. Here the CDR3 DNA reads TGCGCCAGCAGCCAAGAAGGTTTTTCGGGGTATGACGAGCAGTACTTC. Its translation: CASSQEGFSGYDEQYF.